Following are 5 T cell receptor beta chains from one sample sequenced in a study of blood T cell repertoires in COVID-19. Data came from immunoSEQ multiplex PCR; TCRdb stores just in-frame clones and leaves some out. The sample holds about 220,000 clones, around 90% seen once. Sample: PBMCs or T cells enriched from blood (not recorded which). These receptors were obtained from a woman under 40 who had recovered from COVID-19.

This chain connects TRBV10-3 to TRBJ1-3; the D is unclear. Per the germline V gene, CDR1 is ENHRY and CDR2 is SYGVKD. This CDR3 has 15 amino acids. V lost 2 bases and J lost 4, with 12 bases in between. In DNA, the CDR3 is TGTGCCATCAGTGAGAGGGAGTTTAGCGGAAACACCATATATTTT. This encodes CAISEREFSGNTIYF.

This clone was observed once. The rearrangement uses TRBV4-2 and TRBJ2-3; TRBD2 matches at 9 bases. The V and J ends lost 0 bases and 11 bases, in that order; junction bases with no gene match: 18. There are 18 residues in the CDR3. Germline values: CDR1 LGHNA, CDR2 YNFKEQ. The CDR3 DNA is TGTGCCAGCAGCCAAGATGAAGCAAGCGGGGGGCCCCGATGGGGGCAGTATTTT. Protein sequence: CASSQDEASGGPRWGQYF.

The V gene is TRBV12-5, the J gene TRBJ1-4; 7 nucleotides agree with TRBD1. The CDR3 has 17 residues. Per germline, CDR1 LGHNT and CDR2 FRNRAP. The J segment lost 8 bases and the V segment lost 0 bases, leaving 12 bases of the junction unmatched. Here the CDR3 DNA reads TGTGCTAGTGGTTTGGTATTGAAGGGTAGGGGGCGAGAAAAACTGTTTTTT. Encoded protein: CASGLVLKGRGREKLFF.

The chain links TRBV3-1 (or the pseudogene TRBV3-2) to TRBJ2-5, with TRBD2 matching 7 bases. V shed 8 bases and J 5 bases; nucleotides not matched to a gene: 2. Germline V gene data show CDR1 as LGHDT and CDR2 as YNNKEL (reference sequence). CDR3 length: 11 residues. The CDR3 DNA reads as TGTGCCAGCGGGCGGGGGGAGACCCAGTACTTC. Amino acid sequence: CASGRGETQYF.

This chain joins TRBV14 and TRBJ1-6; D not resolved. Trimming took off 1 base at V and 2 bases at J, with 9 bases between the two ends. This CDR3 is 16 amino acids long. The V gene's germline CDR1 is SGHDN and CDR2 FVKESK. The CDR3 coding sequence is TGTGCCAGCAGCCAAGGACTGCTAACCTATAATTCACCCCTCCACTTT. The encoded protein is CASSQGLLTYNSPLHF.